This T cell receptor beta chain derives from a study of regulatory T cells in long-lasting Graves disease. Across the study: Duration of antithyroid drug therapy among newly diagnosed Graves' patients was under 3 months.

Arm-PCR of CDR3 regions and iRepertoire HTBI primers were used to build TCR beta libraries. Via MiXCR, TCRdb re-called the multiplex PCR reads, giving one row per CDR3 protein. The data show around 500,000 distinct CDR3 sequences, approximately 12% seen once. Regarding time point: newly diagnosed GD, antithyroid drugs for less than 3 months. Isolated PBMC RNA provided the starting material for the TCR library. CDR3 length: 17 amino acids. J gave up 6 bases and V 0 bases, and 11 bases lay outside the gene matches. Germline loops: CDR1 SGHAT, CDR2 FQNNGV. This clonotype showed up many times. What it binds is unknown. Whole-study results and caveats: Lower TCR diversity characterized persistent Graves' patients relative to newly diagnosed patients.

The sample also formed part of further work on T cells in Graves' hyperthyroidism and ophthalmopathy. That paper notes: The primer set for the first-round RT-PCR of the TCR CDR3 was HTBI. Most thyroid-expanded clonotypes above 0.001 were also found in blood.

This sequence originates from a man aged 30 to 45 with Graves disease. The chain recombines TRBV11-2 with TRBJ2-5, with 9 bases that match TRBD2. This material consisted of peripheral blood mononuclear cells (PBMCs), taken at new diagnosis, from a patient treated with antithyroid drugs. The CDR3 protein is CASSLERASGVLKTQYF. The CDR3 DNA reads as TGTGCCAGCAGCTTAGAGAGGGCTAGCGGGGTCCTAAAGACCCAGTACTTC.